This is a list of T cell receptor beta chains from one sample in a study of T cell responses to AZD1222 COVID-19 vaccine. Generated by immunoSEQ multiplex PCR, the TCRdb table keeps only in-frame clones and is missing some. The repertoire holds about 140,000 clones, with 80% to 95% as singletons. Sequencing used peripheral blood, obtained 28 days after the second AZD1222 dose. The receptors were sampled from an adult who received the AZD1222 COVID-19 vaccine. The CDR3 runs from the conserved cysteine through the conserved F or W. The order of the fields is D gene, clone size, V gene, J gene, CDR3 length, CDR3 protein, CDR3 DNA. D genes are given only for firm matches. Expanded clones are given a class, and other clones once, few, many or no size at all.

>.|.|TRBV4-3|TRBJ2-3|15
CASSPNERTSDTQYF
TGCGCCAGCAGCCCAAACGAGCGGACTTCAGATACGCAGTATTTT
>.|.|TRBV29-1|TRBJ1-5|13
CSVVAGRNQPQHF
TGCAGCGTTGTGGCAGGGCGCAATCAGCCCCAGCATTTT
>TRBD2|.|TRBV3-1/TRBV3-2|TRBJ2-5|15
CASSRGGLVGETQYF
TGTGCCAGCAGCCGGGGAGGACTAGTTGGTGAGACCCAGTACTTC
>.|.|TRBV24-1|TRBJ2-7|14
CATSRSGREYEQYF
TGTGCCACCAGTCGATCCGGGAGAGAATACGAGCAGTACTTC
>TRBD1|.|TRBV5-1|TRBJ2-2|15
CASSLTTGGTGELFF
TGCGCCAGCAGCTTGACCACAGGGGGCACCGGGGAGCTGTTTTTT
>.|once|TRBV6-6|TRBJ1-5|13
CASSYPDNQPQHF
TGTGCCAGCAGTTACCCGGACAATCAGCCCCAGCATTTT
>.|.|TRBV7-3|TRBJ2-5|13
CASSSPPEETQYF
TGTGCCAGCAGCTCCCCCCCTGAAGAGACCCAGTACTTC
>TRBD2|.|TRBV7-2|TRBJ2-3|15
CASSGYSGGADTQYF
TGTGCCAGCAGCGGCTACAGCGGGGGGGCAGATACGCAGTATTTT
>TRBD1|.|TRBV6-5|TRBJ1-2|15
CASRRLTGANYGYTF
TGTGCCAGCAGACGACTTACAGGGGCTAACTATGGCTACACCTTC
>.|.|TRBV5-1|TRBJ2-7|13
CASSFTGSDEQYF
TGCGCCAGCAGTTTTACAGGGTCGGACGAGCAGTACTTC
>.|once|TRBV11-2|TRBJ2-5|11
CASSRLSTQYF
TGTGCCAGCAGCCGCCTTAGTACCCAGTACTTC
>.|.|TRBV27|TRBJ1-1|17
CASSTTHRVFSDTEAFF
TGTGCCAGCAGTACTACCCACAGGGTCTTTTCGGATACTGAAGCTTTCTTT
>.|few|TRBV27|TRBJ2-2|14
CASILRPYTGELFF
TGTGCCAGCATCCTCCGGCCCTACACCGGGGAGCTGTTTTTT
>TRBD1|.|TRBV4-1|TRBJ1-5|14
CASSPPGQNQPQHF
TGCGCCAGCAGCCCGCCGGGACAGAATCAGCCCCAGCATTTT
>.|.|TRBV9|TRBJ2-1|15
CASTLGRGPYNEQFF
TGTGCCAGCACCCTGGGGCGGGGACCCTACAATGAGCAGTTCTTC
>.|once|TRBV5-4|TRBJ1-1|15
CASSPRVKLNTEAFF
TGTGCCAGCAGCCCAAGGGTAAAGCTGAACACTGAAGCTTTCTTT
>.|.|TRBV27|TRBJ2-7|15
CASSLSTDGSYEQYF
TGTGCCAGCAGTTTATCCACAGACGGCTCCTACGAGCAGTACTTC
>.|.|TRBV4-1|TRBJ1-3|15
CASSQDPQIGNTIYF
TGCGCCAGCAGCCAAGATCCGCAGATTGGAAACACCATATATTTT
>.|.|TRBV29-1|TRBJ1-1|12
CSVDPQNTEAFF
TGCAGCGTTGACCCCCAGAACACTGAAGCTTTCTTT